The 21 T cell receptor beta chains below all came from one sample that was sequenced in a study of OX40 agonist ivuxolimab in advanced cancers. Assay: immunoSEQ multiplex PCR; the TCRdb copy retains only in-frame clones and omits some. Of 50,000 to 65,000 clones listed, 80% to 90% are singletons. The specimen was CD4+ or CD8+ T cells sorted from blood, collected in a trial of the OX40 agonist ivuxolimab. Receptor source: an adult with an advanced solid tumor such as melanoma, head and neck, liver or kidney cancer.

The chain is built from TRBV18 and TRBJ2-5; D is unclear. CDR1 is KGHSH and CDR2 is LQKENI in the germline V gene. The CDR3 extends over 11 amino acids. V was pared by 3 bases and J by 1 base, with 0 bases between. DNA of the CDR3: TGTGCCAGCTCACCCCAAGAGACCCAGTACTTC. This gives the protein CASSPQETQYF.

V and J are TRBV6-5 and TRBJ2-2; no clear D. The CDR3 sequence is 13 residues long. Trimming stripped 4 bases from V and 0 bases from J, with 3 bases between. CDR1 MNHEY and CDR2 SVGAGI come from the germline V gene. The CDR3 is CASSFANTGELFF. The DNA for the CDR3 is TGTGCCAGCAGTTTCGCGAACACCGGGGAGCTGTTTTTT.

V usage is TRBV25-1 and J usage is TRBJ1-3, with D possibly being TRBD1 (5 bases). The CDR3 consists of 14 residues. V lost 6 bases to trimming and J lost 4 bases, with 13 bases between them. Germline assignment: CDR1 MGHDK and CDR2 SYGVNS. The CDR3 nucleotides read TGTGCCAGCAGATCGTTCGGGGACGGAAACACCATATATTTT. This sequence encodes CASRSFGDGNTIYF.

The V and J genes are TRBV18 and TRBJ2-7, with TRBD1 as a possible D gene (6 bases). The CDR3 is 15 amino acids. CDR1 is KGHSH and CDR2 is LQKENI in the germline V gene. The ends were cut back, 2 bases at V and 2 bases at J, with 13 bases in the middle. In DNA form, the CDR3 reads TGTGCCAGCTCACCAAAAGACAGGAACACCTACGAGCAGTACTTC. Its translation: CASSPKDRNTYEQYF.

The chain recombines TRBV19 with TRBJ2-5; 10 positions agree with TRBD1. CDR3 length: 15 residues. The germline V gene has CDR1 LNHDA and CDR2 SQIVND (reference sequence). V lost 6 bases, J lost 3 bases, and 7 bases stayed unmatched. CDR3 region: CASSLLGQGEETQYF. CDR3 nucleotide sequence: TGTGCCAGTAGCCTTCTCGGACAGGGGGAAGAGACCCAGTACTTC.

This clone has a handful of counts. This chain uses TRBV4-2 with TRBJ2-4, with D unresolved. CDR1 LGHNA and CDR2 YNFKEQ come from the germline V gene. This CDR3 region has 16 residues. Trimming left V 0 bases short and J 5 bases short, with 14 bases between. The CDR3 protein is CASSQDWSPLQNIQYF. The CDR3, as DNA: TGTGCCAGCAGCCAAGATTGGAGCCCCCTCCAAAACATTCAGTACTTC.

CDR3 sequence: CASRGISGANVLTF. The CDR3 nucleotides are TGTGCCAGCCGAGGGATCTCTGGGGCCAACGTCCTGACTTTC. The rearrangement joins TRBV2 to TRBJ2-6, with D tentatively TRBD2 (5 bases). The germline V and J ends were trimmed by 8 bases and 0 bases, with 8 bases remaining between them. The germline V gene encodes CDR1 SNHLY and CDR2 FYNNEI. The CDR3 contains 14 residues. Combining the CDR3 with reference TRBV2 and TRBJ2-6 gives the whole variable domain EPEVTQTPSHQVTQMGQEVILRCVPISNHLYFYWYRQILGQKVEFLVSFYNNEISEKSEIFDDQFSVERPDGSNFTLKIRSTKLEDSAMYFCASRGISGANVLTFGAGSRLTVL.

This clone is classed as medium-sized. The chain recombines TRBV6-5 with TRBJ2-5; D may correspond to TRBD1 or TRBD2 (6 bases each). Trimming pared 6 bases from V and 5 bases from J, leaving 19 bases between. Looked up from germline, CDR1 is MNHEY and CDR2 is SVGAGI. CDR3 length: 15 amino acids. The CDR3 spells CASSLEGGGGETQYF. CDR3 coding DNA: TGTGCCAGCAGCTTGGAGGGGGGAGGAGGCGAGACCCAGTACTTC.

The chain couples TRBV5-1 to TRBJ2-5, with D uncertain. The CDR3 length is 12 residues. The germline V and J ends were trimmed by 0 bases and 5 bases, with 5 bases remaining between them. From germline, CDR1 is SGHRS and CDR2 YFSETQ. CDR3 sequence (DNA): TGCGCCAGCAGCTTGGCCGGGGAGACCCAGTACTTC. Amino acids: CASSLAGETQYF. Variable domain in full (rest from reference TRBV5-1 and TRBJ2-5): KAGVTQTPRYLIKTRGQQVTLSCSPISGHRSVSWYQQTPGQGLQFLFEYFSETQRNKGNFPGRFSGRQFSNSRSEMNVSTLELGDSALYLCASSLAGETQYFGPGTRLLVL.

The J gene is TRBJ2-2, the V gene TRBV4-1; D remains unclear. CDR1 is MGHRA, CDR2 YSYEKL, per germline. The length of the CDR3 is 14 residues. The V and J ends lost 0 bases and 7 bases respectively, with 9 bases between them. CDR3 bases: TGCGCCAGCAGCCAAGATCACGGAATCGGGGAGCTGTTTTTT. It is translated as CASSQDHGIGELFF.

This clone showed up just a few times. This chain connects TRBV7-8 to TRBJ2-7; TRBD2 might be the D (6 bases). The CDR3 covers 15 residues. Trimming removed 6 bases at V and 6 bases at J, with 21 bases between. Per the germline V gene, CDR1 is SGHVS and CDR2 is FQNEAQ. The CDR3 coding sequence is TGTGCCAGCAGTTACCTAGCGCTCGAGCCCCTCGAGCAGTACTTC. The encoded protein is CASSYLALEPLEQYF. The complete variable domain, with remaining parts taken from reference TRBV7-8 and TRBJ2-7, reads GAGVSQSPRYKVAKRGQDVALRCDPISGHVSLFWYQQALGQGPEFLTYFQNEAQLDKSGLPSDRFFAERPEGSVSTLKIQRTQQEDSAVYLCASSYLALEPLEQYFGPGTRLTVT.

V is TRBV28 and J is TRBJ2-7, with D possibly TRBD1 on 5 matching bases. This CDR3 is 15 amino acids long. Germline CDR1 reads MDHEN; CDR2 reads SYDVKM. Trimming took off 5 bases at V and 6 bases at J, with 20 bases between the two ends. As DNA, the CDR3 is TGTGCCAGCAGTCCCTCGGGTTGGCAGGGCCTCGAGCAGTACTTC. This encodes CASSPSGWQGLEQYF.

The V gene is TRBV2, the J gene TRBJ1-3, with D hard to call. This CDR3 comprises 16 residues. With 2 bases removed from V and 0 bases from J, the gap between germline ends came to 11 bases. Per the germline V gene, CDR1 is SNHLY and CDR2 is FYNNEI. The CDR3 nucleotides are TGTGCCAGCAGTGAATCTTGGGGATACTCTGGAAACACCATATATTTT. It translates to CASSESWGYSGNTIYF.

This clone was observed a single time. The chain carries TRBV25-1 and TRBJ1-3, with unresolved D. CDR1 is MGHDK, CDR2 SYGVNS, per germline. The CDR3 sequence is 13 residues long. V shed 0 bases and J shed 1 base, with 1 base lying between them. The DNA of the CDR3 is TGTGCCAGCAGTGAATATTCTGGAAACACCATATATTTT. It codes for CASSEYSGNTIYF.

The chain couples TRBV5-1 to TRBJ1-1; 8 nucleotides line up with TRBD1. The CDR3 length is 15 residues. The junction had 5 bases not matched to a gene; V was cut back by 1 base and J by 3 bases. Germline-derived CDR1 and CDR2 are SGHRS and YFSETQ. This CDR3 is CASSLFGQGDTEAFF. CDR3 in DNA: TGCGCCAGCAGCTTGTTCGGACAGGGAGACACTGAAGCTTTCTTT.

This chain joins TRBV19 and TRBJ2-7; the D gene is possibly TRBD1 (5 bases). CDR3 length: 14 amino acids. CDR1 is LNHDA and CDR2 is SQIVND in the germline V gene (reference sequence). Trimming removed 3 bases at V and 4 bases at J, with 13 bases between. Written as DNA, the CDR3 is TGTGCCAGTAGTATTACCAGGGAAGCGTACGAGCAGTACTTC. Its translation is CASSITREAYEQYF.

The chain links TRBV2 to TRBJ2-7, with 7 positions matching TRBD2. V lost 4 bases and J lost 6; bases outside the gene matches: 9. Germline assignment: CDR1 SNHLY and CDR2 FYNNEI. CDR3 length: 14 amino acids. The CDR3 DNA reads TGTGCCAGCAGTGCCGGTCCTACTAGCGTCGAGCAGTACTTC. The encoded protein is CASSAGPTSVEQYF.

The chain uses TRBV30 and TRBJ1-1; 9 bases fit TRBD1. This CDR3 comprises 15 residues. The trim removed 3 bases at V and 0 bases at J, leaving 5 bases unmatched. The germline V gene has CDR1 GTSNPN and CDR2 SVGIG (reference sequence). In DNA, the CDR3 is TGTGCCTGGAGAAACAGGGGGCGGATGAACACTGAAGCTTTCTTT. This sequence encodes CAWRNRGRMNTEAFF.

The rearrangement joins TRBV6-5 to TRBJ2-5; a possible D gene is TRBD1 (6 bases). From germline, CDR1 is MNHEY and CDR2 SVGAGI. V shed 0 bases and J shed 5 bases, with 13 bases lying between them. There are 15 residues in the CDR3. The chain's CDR3 is CASSYSWGRGETQYF. CDR3 nucleotides: TGTGCCAGCAGTTACTCGTGGGGGCGAGGGGAGACCCAGTACTTC.

The rearrangement links TRBV18 to TRBJ2-2; D remains unclear. This CDR3 has 14 residues. The germline CDR1 and CDR2 sequences are KGHSH and LQKENI. Trimming cost V 3 bases and J 5 bases, with 10 bases left between them. In DNA, the CDR3 is TGTGCCAGCTCACCTCAGATGCAGACCGGGGAGCTGTTTTTT. Translated, it gives CASSPQMQTGELFF.

The chain links TRBV15 to TRBJ2-1; 9 nucleotides match TRBD2. This CDR3 is built from 18 residues. The J segment lost 1 base and the V segment lost 0 bases, leaving 7 bases of the junction unmatched. Germline CDR1 reads LNHNV; CDR2 reads YYDKDF (reference sequence). CDR3 sequence reads: CATSRDEASGKSYNEQFF. CDR3 DNA sequence: TGTGCCACCAGCAGAGATGAGGCTAGCGGGAAATCCTACAATGAGCAGTTCTTC.